This entry features one T cell receptor beta chain sequence. This entry is derived from a study of control samples from healthy donors and cancer patients. V shed 1 base and J shed 2 bases, with 6 bases lying between them. The germline V gene has CDR1 SNHLY and CDR2 FYNNEI. The CDR3 has 13 residues. TCRdb keeps only in-frame clones here, not all; method: immunoSEQ multiplex PCR. The sample holds roughly 120,000 clones, 85% to 90% seen once. Sequenced input: PBMCs. This TCR was sampled from a woman between 50 and 59 years old with colorectal cancer. The chain recombines TRBV2 with TRBJ2-7; D gene uncertain. In DNA, the CDR3 is TGTGCCAGCAGTGAAGGCAGGACCTACGAGCAGTACTTC. Amino acid sequence: CASSEGRTYEQYF.